This is a list of T cell receptor beta chains from one sample in a study of T cell responses to AZD1222 COVID-19 vaccine. Using immunoSEQ multiplex PCR, the repertoire was profiled, and TCRdb retains in-frame clones only, with some absent. Here the sample spans around 110,000 clones, approximately 93% being singletons. This specimen consisted of peripheral blood, obtained on day 0 of AZD1222 vaccination. The receptors come from an adult in good health. CDR3s include the opening cysteine and the closing phenylalanine or tryptophan. The order of the fields is J gene, V gene, CDR3 protein.

J: TRBJ1-2; V: TRBV4-1; CDR3: CASSPDLQGAFLRGTF
J: TRBJ1-1; V: TRBV21-1; CDR3: CASSPTGQGILNTEAFF
J: TRBJ2-7; V: TRBV3-1/TRBV3-2; CDR3: CASSQVRGSYEQYF
J: TRBJ2-3; V: TRBV29-1; CDR3: CSGQGTPGLTDTQYF
J: TRBJ2-5; V: TRBV6-4; CDR3: CASSRPGTSFEQETQYF
J: TRBJ2-3; V: TRBV27; CDR3: CASSASFSTDTQYF
J: TRBJ1-5; V: TRBV6-6; CDR3: CASRDKTTPSNQPQHF
J: TRBJ1-1; V: TRBV19; CDR3: CASSIYPGTLNTEAFF
J: TRBJ2-7; V: TRBV5-8; CDR3: CASSLQVAVTYEQYF
J: TRBJ2-7; V: TRBV14; CDR3: CASSEGYEQYF
J: TRBJ2-1; V: TRBV27; CDR3: CASSLSGFGKNEQFF
J: TRBJ1-1; V: TRBV3-1/TRBV3-2; CDR3: CASSWSGSGTEAFF
J: TRBJ2-7; V: TRBV6-5; CDR3: CASSYGERPYEQYF
J: TRBJ1-2; V: TRBV19; CDR3: CASTPPGEALWLDGYTF
J: TRBJ1-5; V: TRBV28; CDR3: CASSADRGVNQPQHF
J: TRBJ2-5; V: TRBV1; CDR3: CTSSQGSQEETQYF
J: TRBJ2-3; V: TRBV27; CDR3: CASSLGSTQYF
J: TRBJ2-2; V: TRBV29-1; CDR3: CSVASPNTGELFF
J: TRBJ2-3; V: TRBV27; CDR3: CASSPIAGAPTDTQYF
J: TRBJ2-7; V: TRBV7-9; CDR3: CASRRLETAYEQYF
J: TRBJ2-7; V: TRBV18; CDR3: CASSPGGIGTGGAEQYF
J: TRBJ1-6; V: TRBV3-1/TRBV3-2; CDR3: CASSLDRVNSPLHF
J: TRBJ1-5; V: TRBV10-3; CDR3: CAISESAGNQPQHF
J: TRBJ2-2; V: TRBV10-1; CDR3: CASKETRVAGELFF
J: TRBJ1-3; V: TRBV30; CDR3: CAWNRNSGNTIYF
J: TRBJ1-2; V: TRBV7-2; CDR3: CASSKYAIPPRYGYTF
J: TRBJ1-2; V: TRBV2; CDR3: CASSGPGQVYGYTF
J: TRBJ1-5; V: TRBV28; CDR3: CASRNVDRSNQPQHF
J: TRBJ1-6; V: TRBV19; CDR3: CASSMDSPSPLHF
J: TRBJ2-3; V: TRBV6-4; CDR3: CASSDISGTVLSTQYF
J: TRBJ1-1; V: TRBV28; CDR3: CASSFGEAFF
J: TRBJ1-6; V: TRBV7-2; CDR3: CASSLVVNSPLHF
J: TRBJ1-5; V: TRBV20-1; CDR3: CSASPTDGGQPQHF
J: TRBJ1-2; V: TRBV6-5; CDR3: CASSSPGQGLSGYTF
J: TRBJ1-2; V: TRBV5-1; CDR3: CASSLVGDSYGYTF
J: TRBJ2-7; V: TRBV19; CDR3: CASGSRWNEQYF
J: TRBJ2-5; V: TRBV15; CDR3: CATSANPSRAQETQYF
J: TRBJ1-5; V: TRBV18; CDR3: CASSPLVNQPQHF
J: TRBJ2-7; V: TRBV10-2; CDR3: CASAGRDEQYF
J: TRBJ1-5; V: TRBV6-1; CDR3: CASSDYPGSVHQPQHF
J: TRBJ1-4; V: TRBV5-5; CDR3: CASSLGQGGEKLFF
J: TRBJ2-1; V: TRBV19; CDR3: CASSLRAGASYNEQFF
J: TRBJ1-5; V: TRBV3-1/TRBV3-2; CDR3: CASSQASGGSNQPQHF